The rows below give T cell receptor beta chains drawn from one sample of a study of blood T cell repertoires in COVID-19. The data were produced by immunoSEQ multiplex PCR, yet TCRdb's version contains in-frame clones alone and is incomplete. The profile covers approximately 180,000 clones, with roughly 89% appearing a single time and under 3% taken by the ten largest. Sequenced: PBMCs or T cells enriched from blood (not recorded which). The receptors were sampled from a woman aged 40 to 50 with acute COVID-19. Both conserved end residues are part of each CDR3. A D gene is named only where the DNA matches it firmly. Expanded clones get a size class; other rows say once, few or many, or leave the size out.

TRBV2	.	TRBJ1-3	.	CASRAEAVAGNTIYF	TGTGCCAGCAGGGCCGAGGCCGTGGCTGGAAACACCATATATTTT
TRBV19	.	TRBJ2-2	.	CASSLRTGELFF	TGTGCCAGTAGTTTGCGTACCGGGGAGCTGTTTTTT
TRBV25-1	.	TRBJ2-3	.	CASSVTDTQYF	TGTGCCAGCAGTGTAACAGATACGCAGTATTTT
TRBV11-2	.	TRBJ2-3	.	CASSFAGPGGSPSTDTQYF	TGTGCCAGCAGCTTCGCAGGACCCGGGGGAAGCCCTAGCACAGATACGCAGTATTTT
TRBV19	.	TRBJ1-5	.	CASSIDEELQHF	TGTGCCAGTAGTATAGATGAGGAGCTACAGCATTTT
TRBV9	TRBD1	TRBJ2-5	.	CASSEGGQETQYF	TGTGCCAGCAGCGAAGGGGGACAGGAGACCCAGTACTTC
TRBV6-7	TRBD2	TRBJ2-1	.	CASSYSTISGRGGNEQFF	TGTGCCAGCAGTTATTCGACCATTAGCGGGAGGGGGGGCAATGAGCAGTTCTTC
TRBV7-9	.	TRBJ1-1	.	CASSFIIESTEAFF	TGTGCCAGCAGCTTTATCATTGAGAGCACTGAAGCTTTCTTT
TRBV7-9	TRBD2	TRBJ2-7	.	CASSLARLAGSYEQYF	TGTGCCAGCAGCTTAGCCAGACTAGCGGGGTCCTACGAGCAGTACTTC
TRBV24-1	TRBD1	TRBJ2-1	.	CATSGSGTAYNEQFF	TGTGCCACCAGTGGGTCCGGGACAGCCTACAATGAGCAGTTCTTC
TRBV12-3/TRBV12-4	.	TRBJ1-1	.	CASSFVQNTEAFF	TGTGCCAGCAGTTTTGTCCAAAACACTGAAGCTTTCTTT
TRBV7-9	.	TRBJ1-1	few	CASSLDQDTEAFF	TGTGCCAGCAGCTTAGACCAGGACACTGAAGCTTTCTTT
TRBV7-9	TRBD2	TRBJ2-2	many	CASSDWAGLALNTGELFF	TGTGCCAGCAGCGATTGGGCGGGACTAGCCCTGAACACCGGGGAGCTGTTTTTT